This entry features one T cell receptor (beta chain) sequence. Authors' analysis steps: Quantification of nucleated cells was approximated via reference gene primer amplification. Data came from immunoSEQ multiplex PCR; TCRdb stores just in-frame clones and leaves some out. V, J and clone size are those of that table, while D and trimming were read from the DNA. The sample has about 320,000 clones, about 88% seen once. V gave up 4 bases and J gave up 1 base; unmatched junction bases: 12. The CDR3 runs 17 residues. Germline CDR1 and CDR2: SGHNT and YYREEE (reference sequence). These data are taken from a study of blood T cell repertoires in COVID-19. Those who participated ranged in age from roughly 18 to 90 years and resided in 20 to 25 US areas. Clinical histories supplied by participants themselves formed the basis of cohort assignment. Recovered status applied to Cohort 3 donors who had two consecutive negative PCRs. It also applied to those with clearance or with symptom resolution.

Material: PBMCs or T cells enriched from blood (not recorded which). The TCR sequence derives from a man in his 60s who had recovered from COVID-19. The genes are TRBV5-4 and TRBJ1-1, with 8 bases that match TRBD1. As DNA, the CDR3 is TGTGCCAGCAGCCCCGGACAGGGAGGTTTTGAGAACACTGAAGCTTTCTTT. Protein sequence: CASSPGQGGFENTEAFF.